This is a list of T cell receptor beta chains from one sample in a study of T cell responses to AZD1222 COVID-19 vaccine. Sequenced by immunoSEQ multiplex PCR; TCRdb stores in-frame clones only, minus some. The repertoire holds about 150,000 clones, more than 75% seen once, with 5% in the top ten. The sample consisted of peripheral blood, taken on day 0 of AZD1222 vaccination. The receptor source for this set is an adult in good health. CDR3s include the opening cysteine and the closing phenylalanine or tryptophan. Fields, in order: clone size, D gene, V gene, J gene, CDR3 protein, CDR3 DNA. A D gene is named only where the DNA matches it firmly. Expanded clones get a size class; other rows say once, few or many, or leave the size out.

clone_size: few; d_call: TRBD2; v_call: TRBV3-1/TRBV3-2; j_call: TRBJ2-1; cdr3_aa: CASSRGLAGGNEQFF; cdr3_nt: TGTGCCAGCAGCCGGGGACTAGCGGGCGGTAATGAGCAGTTCTTC
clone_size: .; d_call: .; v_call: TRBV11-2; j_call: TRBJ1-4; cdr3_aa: CASSLENRWDEKLFF; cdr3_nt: TGTGCCAGCAGCTTAGAGAACCGTTGGGATGAAAAACTGTTTTTT
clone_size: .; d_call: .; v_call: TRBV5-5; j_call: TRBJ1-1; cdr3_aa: CASSQVSEAFF; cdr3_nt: TGTGCCAGCAGCCAAGTCTCTGAAGCTTTCTTT
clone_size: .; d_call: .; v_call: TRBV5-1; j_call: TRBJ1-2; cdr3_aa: CASSEALGGYGYTF; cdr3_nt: TGCGCCAGCAGCGAGGCCTTGGGAGGCTATGGCTACACCTTC
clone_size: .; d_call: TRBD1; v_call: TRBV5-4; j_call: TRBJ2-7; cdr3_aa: CASSQIGTGPYEQYF; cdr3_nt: TGTGCCAGCAGTCAGATTGGGACAGGACCCTACGAGCAGTACTTC
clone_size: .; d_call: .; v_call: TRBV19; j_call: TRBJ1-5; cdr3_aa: CASSSLMDGSNQPQHF; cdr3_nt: TGTGCCAGTAGTAGCTTGATGGACGGTAGCAATCAGCCCCAGCATTTT
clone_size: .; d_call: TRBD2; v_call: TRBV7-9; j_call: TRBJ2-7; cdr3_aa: CASSLGPNGGRAYEQYF; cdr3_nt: TGTGCCAGCAGCTTAGGACCAAATGGCGGGAGGGCATACGAGCAGTACTTC
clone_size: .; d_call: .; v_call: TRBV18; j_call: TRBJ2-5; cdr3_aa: CASSPPSPEETQYF; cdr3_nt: TGTGCCAGCTCACCACCGTCCCCTGAGGAGACCCAGTACTTC
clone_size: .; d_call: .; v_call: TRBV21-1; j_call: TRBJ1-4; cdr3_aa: CASSKLSTGAEKLFF; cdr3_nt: TGTGCCAGCAGCAAACTTTCGACAGGGGCGGAAAAACTGTTTTTT
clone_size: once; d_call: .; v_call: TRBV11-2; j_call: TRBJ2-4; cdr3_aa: CASSPRQVIAKNIQYF; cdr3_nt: TGTGCCAGCAGCCCCAGACAGGTTATAGCCAAAAACATTCAGTACTTC
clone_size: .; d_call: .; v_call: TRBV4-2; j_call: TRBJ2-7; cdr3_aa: CASSPRPGTTYEQYF; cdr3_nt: TGTGCCAGCAGCCCACGCCCGGGAACCACCTACGAGCAGTACTTC
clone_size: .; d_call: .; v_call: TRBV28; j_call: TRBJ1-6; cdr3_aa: CASSPSSYNSPLHF; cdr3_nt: TGTGCCAGCAGCCCGAGCTCCTATAATTCACCCCTCCACTTT
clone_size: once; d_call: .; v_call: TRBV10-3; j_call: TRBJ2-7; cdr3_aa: CAISEYREDYEQYF; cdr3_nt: TGTGCCATCAGTGAGTACAGGGAGGACTACGAGCAGTACTTC
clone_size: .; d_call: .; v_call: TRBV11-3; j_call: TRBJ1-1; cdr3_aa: CASSFNMNTEAFF; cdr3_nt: TGTGCCAGCAGCTTCAATATGAACACTGAAGCTTTCTTT
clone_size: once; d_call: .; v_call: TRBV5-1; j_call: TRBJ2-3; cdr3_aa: CASSLWSGPGSTDTQYF; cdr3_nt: TGCGCCAGCAGCTTGTGGTCAGGCCCAGGTAGCACAGATACGCAGTATTTT
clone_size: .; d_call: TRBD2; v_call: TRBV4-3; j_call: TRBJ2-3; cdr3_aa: CASSQELAGGYLNADTQYF; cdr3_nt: TGCGCCAGCAGCCAAGAACTAGCGGGAGGCTACCTTAACGCAGATACGCAGTATTTT
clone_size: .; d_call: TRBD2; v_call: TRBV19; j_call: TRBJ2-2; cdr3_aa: CASSMGGAGELFF; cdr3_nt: TGTGCCAGTAGTATGGGAGGGGCCGGGGAGCTGTTTTTT
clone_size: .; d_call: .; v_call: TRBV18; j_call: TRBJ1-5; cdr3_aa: CASSPPTAGQPQHF; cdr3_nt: TGTGCCAGCTCACCGCCGACAGCGGGTCAGCCCCAGCATTTT
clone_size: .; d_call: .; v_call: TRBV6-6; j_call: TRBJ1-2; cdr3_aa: CASSYSLTFGYTF; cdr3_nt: TGTGCCAGCAGTTACTCCCTTACGTTTGGCTACACCTTC
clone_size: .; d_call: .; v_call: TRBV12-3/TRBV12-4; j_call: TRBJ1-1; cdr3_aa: CASSFSNTEAFF; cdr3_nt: TGTGCCAGCAGTTTCAGTAACACTGAAGCTTTCTTT
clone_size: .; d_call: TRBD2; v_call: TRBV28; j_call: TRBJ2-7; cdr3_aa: CASTLAGPYEQYF; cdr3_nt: TGTGCCAGCACCTTAGCGGGCCCCTACGAGCAGTACTTC
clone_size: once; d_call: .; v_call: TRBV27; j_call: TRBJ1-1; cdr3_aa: CAAQDVGNTEAFF; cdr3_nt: TGTGCCGCCCAAGACGTTGGGAACACTGAAGCTTTCTTT
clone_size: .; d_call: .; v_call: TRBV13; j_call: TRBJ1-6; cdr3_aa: CASSFSRSRNSPLHF; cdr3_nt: TGTGCCAGCAGCTTCAGCAGGAGCCGTAATTCACCCCTCCACTTT